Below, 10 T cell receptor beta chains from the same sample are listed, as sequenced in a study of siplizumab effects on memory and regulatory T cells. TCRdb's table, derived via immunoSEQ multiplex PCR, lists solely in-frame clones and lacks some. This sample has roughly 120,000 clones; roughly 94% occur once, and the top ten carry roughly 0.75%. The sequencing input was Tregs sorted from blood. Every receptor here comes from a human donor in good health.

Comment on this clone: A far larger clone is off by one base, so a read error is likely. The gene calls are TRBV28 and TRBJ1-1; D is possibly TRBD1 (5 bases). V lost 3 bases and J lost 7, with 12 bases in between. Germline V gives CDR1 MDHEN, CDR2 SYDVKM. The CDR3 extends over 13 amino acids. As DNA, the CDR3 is TGTGCCAGCAGTTTTCAGGGCTACATTGAAGCTTTCTTT. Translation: CASSFQGYIEAFF.

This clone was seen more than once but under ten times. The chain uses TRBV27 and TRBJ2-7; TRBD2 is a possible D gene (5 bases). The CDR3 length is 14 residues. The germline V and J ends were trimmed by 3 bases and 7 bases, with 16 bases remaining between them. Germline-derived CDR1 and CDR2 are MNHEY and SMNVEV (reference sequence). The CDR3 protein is CASSFYRASGEQYF. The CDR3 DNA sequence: TGTGCCAGCAGTTTCTACAGAGCCTCGGGGGAGCAGTACTTC.

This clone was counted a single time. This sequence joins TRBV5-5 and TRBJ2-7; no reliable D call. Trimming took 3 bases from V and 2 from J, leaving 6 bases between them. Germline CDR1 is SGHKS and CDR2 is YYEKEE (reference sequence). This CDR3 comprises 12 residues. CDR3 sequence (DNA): TGTGCCAGCAGCTGGACGGCCTACGAGCAGTACTTC. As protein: CASSWTAYEQYF. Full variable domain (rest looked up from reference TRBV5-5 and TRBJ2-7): DAGVTQSPTHLIKTRGQQVTLRCSPISGHKSVSWYQQVLGQGPQFIFQYYEKEERGRGNFPDRFSARQFPNYSSELNVNALLLGDSALYLCASSWTAYEQYFGPGTRLTVT.

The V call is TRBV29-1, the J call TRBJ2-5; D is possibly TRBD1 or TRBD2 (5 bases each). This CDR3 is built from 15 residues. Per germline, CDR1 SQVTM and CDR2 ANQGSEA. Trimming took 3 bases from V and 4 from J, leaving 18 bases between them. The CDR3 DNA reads TGCAGCGTTGAGGGGGAGATTGCGCACTCAGAGACCCAGTACTTC. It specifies CSVEGEIAHSETQYF.

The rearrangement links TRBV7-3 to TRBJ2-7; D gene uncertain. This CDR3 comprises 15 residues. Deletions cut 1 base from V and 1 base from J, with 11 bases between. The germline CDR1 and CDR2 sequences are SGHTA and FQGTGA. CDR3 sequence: CASSLIGIASYEQYF. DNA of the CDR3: TGTGCCAGCAGCTTAATAGGAATAGCTTCCTACGAGCAGTACTTC.

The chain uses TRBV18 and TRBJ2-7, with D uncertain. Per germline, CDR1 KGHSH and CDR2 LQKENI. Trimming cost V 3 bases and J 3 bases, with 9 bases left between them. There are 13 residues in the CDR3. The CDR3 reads CASSPAMNYEQYF. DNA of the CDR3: TGTGCCAGCTCACCGGCCATGAACTACGAGCAGTACTTC.

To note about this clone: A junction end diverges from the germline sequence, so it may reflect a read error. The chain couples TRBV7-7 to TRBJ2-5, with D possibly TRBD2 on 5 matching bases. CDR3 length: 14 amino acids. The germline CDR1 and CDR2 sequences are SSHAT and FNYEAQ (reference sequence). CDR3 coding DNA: TGTGCTAGCAGCTTAAACGGCGGGTCAGAGACCCAGTACTTC. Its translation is CASSLNGGSETQYF.

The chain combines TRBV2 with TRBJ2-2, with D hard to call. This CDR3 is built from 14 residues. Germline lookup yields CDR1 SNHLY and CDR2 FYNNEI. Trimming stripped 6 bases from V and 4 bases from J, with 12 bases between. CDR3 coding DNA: TGTGCCAGCAGCCTGATTACAAGCACCGGGGAGCTGTTTTTT. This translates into CASSLITSTGELFF.

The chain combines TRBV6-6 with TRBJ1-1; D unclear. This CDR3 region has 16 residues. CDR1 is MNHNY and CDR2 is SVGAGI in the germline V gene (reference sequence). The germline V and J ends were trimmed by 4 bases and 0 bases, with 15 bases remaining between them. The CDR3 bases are TGTGCCAGCAGTTTCTCAGGTTTTTTAATGAACACTGAAGCTTTCTTT. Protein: CASSFSGFLMNTEAFF.

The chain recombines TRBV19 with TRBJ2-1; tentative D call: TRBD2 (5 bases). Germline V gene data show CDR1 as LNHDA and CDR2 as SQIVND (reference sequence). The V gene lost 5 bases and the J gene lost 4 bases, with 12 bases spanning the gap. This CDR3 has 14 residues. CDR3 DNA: TGTGCCAGTAGTGGGATCCGCGGGTACAATGAGCAGTTCTTC. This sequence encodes CASSGIRGYNEQFF.